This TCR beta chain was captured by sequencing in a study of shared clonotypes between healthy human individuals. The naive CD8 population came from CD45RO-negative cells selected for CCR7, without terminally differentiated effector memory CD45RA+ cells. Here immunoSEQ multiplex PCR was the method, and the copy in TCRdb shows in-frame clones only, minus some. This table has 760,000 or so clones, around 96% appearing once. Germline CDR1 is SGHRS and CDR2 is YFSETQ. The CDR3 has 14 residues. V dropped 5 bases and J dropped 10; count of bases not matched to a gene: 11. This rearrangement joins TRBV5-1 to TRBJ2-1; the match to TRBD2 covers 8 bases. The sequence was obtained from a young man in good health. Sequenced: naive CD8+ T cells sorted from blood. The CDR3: CASSRELAVEEQFF. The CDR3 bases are TGCGCCAGCAGTCGGGAACTAGCGGTTGAAGAGCAGTTCTTC. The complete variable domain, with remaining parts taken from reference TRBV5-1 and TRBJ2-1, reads KAGVTQTPRYLIKTRGQQVTLSCSPISGHRSVSWYQQTPGQGLQFLFEYFSETQRNKGNFPGRFSGRQFSNSRSEMNVSTLELGDSALYLCASSRELAVEEQFFGPGTRLTVL.